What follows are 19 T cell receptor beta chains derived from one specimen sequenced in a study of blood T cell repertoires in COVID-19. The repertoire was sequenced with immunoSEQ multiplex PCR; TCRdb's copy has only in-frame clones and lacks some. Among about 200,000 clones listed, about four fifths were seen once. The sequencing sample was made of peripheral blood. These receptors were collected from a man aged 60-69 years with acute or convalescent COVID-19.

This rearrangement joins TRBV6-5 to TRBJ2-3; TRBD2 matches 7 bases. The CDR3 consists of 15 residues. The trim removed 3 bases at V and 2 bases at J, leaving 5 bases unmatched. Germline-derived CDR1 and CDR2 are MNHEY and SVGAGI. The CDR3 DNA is TGTGCCAGCAGTTATTGGCGGGGGACCACAGATACGCAGTATTTT. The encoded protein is CASSYWRGTTDTQYF.

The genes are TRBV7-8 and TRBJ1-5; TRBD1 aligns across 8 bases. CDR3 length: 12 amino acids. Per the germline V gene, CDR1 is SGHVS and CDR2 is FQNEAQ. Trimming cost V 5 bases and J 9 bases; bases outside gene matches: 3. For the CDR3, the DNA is TGTGCCAGCAGCCCAGACAGGGGGCCCCAGCATTTT. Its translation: CASSPDRGPQHF.

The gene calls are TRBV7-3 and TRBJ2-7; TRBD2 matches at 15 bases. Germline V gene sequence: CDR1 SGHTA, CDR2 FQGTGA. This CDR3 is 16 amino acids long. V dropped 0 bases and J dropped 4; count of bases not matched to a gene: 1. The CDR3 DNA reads TGTGCCAGCAGCTTAACTGGGACTAGCGGGAGGTACGAGCAGTACTTC. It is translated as CASSLTGTSGRYEQYF.

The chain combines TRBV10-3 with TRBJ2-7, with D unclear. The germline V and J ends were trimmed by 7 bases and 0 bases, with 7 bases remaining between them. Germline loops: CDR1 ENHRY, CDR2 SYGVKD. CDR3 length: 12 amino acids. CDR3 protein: CAIKASSYEQYF. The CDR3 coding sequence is TGTGCCATCAAGGCTAGCTCCTACGAGCAGTACTTC.

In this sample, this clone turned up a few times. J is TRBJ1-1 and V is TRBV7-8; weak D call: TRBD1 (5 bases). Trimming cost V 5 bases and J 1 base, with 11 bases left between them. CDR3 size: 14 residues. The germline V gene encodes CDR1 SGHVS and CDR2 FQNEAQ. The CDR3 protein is CASSREGQNTEAFF. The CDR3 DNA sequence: TGTGCCAGCAGCCGAGAGGGGCAGAACACTGAAGCTTTCTTT. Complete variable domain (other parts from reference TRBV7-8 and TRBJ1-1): GAGVSQSPRYKVAKRGQDVALRCDPISGHVSLFWYQQALGQGPEFLTYFQNEAQLDKSGLPSDRFFAERPEGSVSTLKIQRTQQEDSAVYLCASSREGQNTEAFFGQGTRLTVV.

The CDR3 region has the DNA TGTGCCAGCAGCAAAGCGGGACAGGCGAACGATGAGCAGTTCTTC. This translates into CASSKAGQANDEQFF. The chain uses TRBV21-1 and TRBJ2-1; the table's D gene call, TRBD1, was not cross checked with the DNA. TRBV21-1 is a documented pseudogene. The CDR3 runs 15 residues.

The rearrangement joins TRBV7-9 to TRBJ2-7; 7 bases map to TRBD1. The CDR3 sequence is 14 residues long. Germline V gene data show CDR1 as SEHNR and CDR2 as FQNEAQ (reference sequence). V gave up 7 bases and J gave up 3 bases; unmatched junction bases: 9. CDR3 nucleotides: TGTGCCAGCACCGACCGGGACAGAATCTACGAGCAGTACTTC. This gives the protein CASTDRDRIYEQYF.

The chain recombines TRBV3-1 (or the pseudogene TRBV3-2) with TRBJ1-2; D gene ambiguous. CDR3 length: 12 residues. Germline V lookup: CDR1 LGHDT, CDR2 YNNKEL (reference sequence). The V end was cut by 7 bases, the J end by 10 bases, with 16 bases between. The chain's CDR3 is CASTRSGADYTF. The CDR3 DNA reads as TGTGCCAGCACCCGGTCCGGAGCGGACTACACCTTC.

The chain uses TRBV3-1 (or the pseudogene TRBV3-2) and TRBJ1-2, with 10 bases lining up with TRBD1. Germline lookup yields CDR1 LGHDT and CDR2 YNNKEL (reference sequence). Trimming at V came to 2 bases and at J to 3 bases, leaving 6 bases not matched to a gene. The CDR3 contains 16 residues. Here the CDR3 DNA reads TGTGCCAGCAGCCAACGACAGGGGGCGATTGACTATGGCTACACCTTC. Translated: CASSQRQGAIDYGYTF.

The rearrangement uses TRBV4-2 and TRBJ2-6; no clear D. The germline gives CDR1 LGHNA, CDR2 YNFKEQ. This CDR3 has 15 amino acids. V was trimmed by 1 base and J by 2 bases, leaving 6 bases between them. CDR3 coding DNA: TGTGCCAGCAGCCAAGGTTTTACTGGGGCCAACGTCCTGACTTTC. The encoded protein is CASSQGFTGANVLTF.

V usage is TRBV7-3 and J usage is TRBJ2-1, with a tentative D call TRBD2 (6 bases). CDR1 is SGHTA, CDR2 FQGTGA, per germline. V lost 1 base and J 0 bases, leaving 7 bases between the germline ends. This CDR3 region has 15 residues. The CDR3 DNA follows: TGTGCCAGCAGCTTAATCGGGAGCTCCTACAATGAGCAGTTCTTC. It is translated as CASSLIGSSYNEQFF.

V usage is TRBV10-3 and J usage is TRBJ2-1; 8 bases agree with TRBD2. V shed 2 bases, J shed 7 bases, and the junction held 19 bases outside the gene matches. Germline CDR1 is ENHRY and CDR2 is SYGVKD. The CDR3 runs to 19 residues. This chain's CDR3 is CAISERQGLVRMLWNEQFF. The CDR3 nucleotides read TGTGCCATCAGTGAGAGGCAGGGACTAGTGCGGATGCTATGGAATGAGCAGTTCTTC.

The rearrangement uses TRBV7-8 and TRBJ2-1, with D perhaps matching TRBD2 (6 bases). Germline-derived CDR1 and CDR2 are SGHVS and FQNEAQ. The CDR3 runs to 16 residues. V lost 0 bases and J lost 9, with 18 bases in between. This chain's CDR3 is CASSLALLGGNFEQFF. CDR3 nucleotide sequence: TGTGCCAGCAGCTTAGCGCTTCTAGGCGGGAACTTTGAGCAGTTCTTC.

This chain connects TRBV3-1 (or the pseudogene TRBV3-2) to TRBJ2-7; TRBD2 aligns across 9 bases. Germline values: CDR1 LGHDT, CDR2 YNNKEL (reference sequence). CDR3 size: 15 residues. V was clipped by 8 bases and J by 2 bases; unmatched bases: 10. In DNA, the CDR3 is TGTGCCAGCGCTCCCGGGGCTAGCGGGGCCTACGAGCAGTACTTC. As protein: CASAPGASGAYEQYF.

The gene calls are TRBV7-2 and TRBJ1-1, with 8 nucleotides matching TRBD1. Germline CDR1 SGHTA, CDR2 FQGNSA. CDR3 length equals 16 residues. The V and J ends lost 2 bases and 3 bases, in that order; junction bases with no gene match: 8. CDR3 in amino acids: CASSLTPPDRDTEAFF. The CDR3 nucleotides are TGTGCCAGCAGCTTAACCCCGCCGGACAGGGACACTGAAGCTTTCTTT.

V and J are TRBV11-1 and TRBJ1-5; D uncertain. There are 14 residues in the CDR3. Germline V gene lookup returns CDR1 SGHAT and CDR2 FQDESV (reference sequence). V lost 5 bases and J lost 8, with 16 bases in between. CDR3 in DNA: TGTGCCAGCAGCCTTTCGTTACCTAAAAAGCCCCAGCATTTT. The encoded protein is CASSLSLPKKPQHF.

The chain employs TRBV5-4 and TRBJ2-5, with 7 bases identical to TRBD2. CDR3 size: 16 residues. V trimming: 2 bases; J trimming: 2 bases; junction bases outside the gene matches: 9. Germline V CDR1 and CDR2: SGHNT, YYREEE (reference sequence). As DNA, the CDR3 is TGTGCCAGCAGCTTAGGCGGGAGATTAGGGCAAGAGACCCAGTACTTC. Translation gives CASSLGGRLGQETQYF.

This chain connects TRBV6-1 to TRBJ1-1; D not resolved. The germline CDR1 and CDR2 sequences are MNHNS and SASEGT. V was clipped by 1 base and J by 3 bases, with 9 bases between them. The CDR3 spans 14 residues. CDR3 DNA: TGTGCCAGCAGTGAAGATCGGGGAGACACTGAAGCTTTCTTT. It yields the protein CASSEDRGDTEAFF.

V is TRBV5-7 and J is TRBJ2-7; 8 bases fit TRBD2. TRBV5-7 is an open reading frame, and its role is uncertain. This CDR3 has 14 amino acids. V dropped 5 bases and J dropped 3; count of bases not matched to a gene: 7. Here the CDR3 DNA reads TGTGCCAGCAGTCGTAGCGGGATTCACTACGAGCAGTACTTC. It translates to CASSRSGIHYEQYF.